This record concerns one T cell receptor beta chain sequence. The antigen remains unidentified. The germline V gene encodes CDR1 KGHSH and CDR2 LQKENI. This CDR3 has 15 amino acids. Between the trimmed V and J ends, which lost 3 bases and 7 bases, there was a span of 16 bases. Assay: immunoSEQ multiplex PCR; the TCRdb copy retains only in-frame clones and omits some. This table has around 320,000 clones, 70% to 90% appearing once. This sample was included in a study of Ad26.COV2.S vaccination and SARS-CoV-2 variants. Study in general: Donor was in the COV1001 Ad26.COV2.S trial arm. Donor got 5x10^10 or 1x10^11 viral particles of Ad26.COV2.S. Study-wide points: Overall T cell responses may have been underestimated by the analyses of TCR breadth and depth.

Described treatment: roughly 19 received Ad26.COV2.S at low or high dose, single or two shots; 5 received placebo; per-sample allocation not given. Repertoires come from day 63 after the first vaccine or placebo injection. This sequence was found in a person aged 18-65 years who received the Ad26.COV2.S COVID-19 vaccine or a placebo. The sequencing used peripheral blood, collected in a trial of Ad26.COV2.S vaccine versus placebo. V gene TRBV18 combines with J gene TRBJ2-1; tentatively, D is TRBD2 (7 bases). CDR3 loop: CASSPNGGPGNEQFF. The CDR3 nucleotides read TGTGCCAGCTCACCTAACGGGGGGCCGGGGAATGAGCAGTTCTTC.